This entry concerns a single TCR beta chain. No cognate antigen has been identified for it. Per-base quality was not reported, and no clone a single base away is much larger than it. The CDR3 runs 15 residues from the cysteine to the phenylalanine. CDR3 DNA only is kept here, 45 bases in frame from base 1. Relative to germline, V is 5 bases shorter and J is 5 bases shorter, with 17 bases between their ends. Reading the germline V gene gives CDR1 MNHEY and CDR2 SVGAGI. The donors were healthy, HIV-negative adults with no recently reported acute infections or vaccinations. Every donor was a Caucasian adult living in Nashville, Tennessee, USA. CD4+ T cells were enriched by magnetic negative selection; naive cells were then positively selected on CD45RA, and the negative fraction formed the memory subset. After blood collection by leukapheresis, PBMCs were isolated using Ficoll-Histopaque density gradient centrifugation and then cryopreserved in the vapor phase of liquid nitrogen. Analytical flow cytometry was used to check the purity and quantity of each magnetically sorted T cell population. Genomic DNA was isolated from each sorted fraction and quantified by UV absorbance on a Nanodrop 2000c.

This specimen comes from a study of shared clonotypes between healthy human individuals (dated by TCRdb to the early 2020s). At the level of the whole study: A few men and two women, aged 18 to 49 years, made up the cohort. Between about 0.8 and 9 billion PBMCs per donor were obtained by leukapheresis. To increase sequencing depth and limit assay-specific biases, different laboratories used diverse techniques to prepare libraries and sequence TCR repertoires. For each donor, CD4 naive and CD4 memory were each given three plates, CD8 naive was given two plates, and CD8 memory was given one plate. The study deeply sequenced blood TCR repertoires of about five healthy adults to estimate repertoire size and the extent of clonotype sharing between individuals.

Findings and caveats that apply to the study as a whole: The genetic and exposure-history diversity represented was limited by the small number of donors. Rarefaction of sorted-subset datasets indicated incomplete sequencing despite the large sequencing depth. Across four donors, approximately 4.9% of naive CD4, roughly 3.4% of naive CD8, under 2.5% of memory CD4, and approximately 0.4% of memory CD8 clonotypes were shared. Pairwise subsampling led to the expectation that sequencing depth would affect the degree of clonotype sharing among donors. Sampling was limited to blood, and TCR repertoires in tissue likely differ from TCR repertoires in blood. Naive subsets generally had larger estimated clonotype richness than memory subsets. Compared with non-shared clonotypes, clonotypes shared by all four sorted-subset donors had higher generation probabilities.

Using the deep immunoSEQ assay, multiplex PCR amplified TCR CDR3 regions from genomic DNA. For each cell subset, the extracted genomic DNA was distributed evenly across all wells of several immunoSEQ 96-well plates, and each plate served as one replicate. For sorted subsets, roughly 200 ng of genomic DNA, equivalent to 30,000 or so T cell genomes, went into each replicate PCR. Purified libraries were measured with a Qubit 3.0 fluorometer, size-checked on a Bioanalyzer 2100, and measured again with the KAPA Library Quantification kit. Every immunoSEQ 96-well plate was sequenced on a separate single-read 150-cycle Illumina NextSeq 550 flow cell. Per the source publication's procedure: The immunoSEQ output contained only junctional sequences without quality scores, so filtering could not match that applied to full-length reads. To assign V/J genes and CDR3, sequences were annotated using PyIR, a Python wrapper for IgBLAST v1.9, with IMGT germline references. Any read was removed if the V/J assignment was weak (E-value above 1e-6), the CDR3 was missing, or the read contained stop codons, out-of-frame junctions, or ambiguous translated residues. V3J clonotypes were defined as sequences sharing an identical inferred V gene, J gene, and CDR3 amino acid sequence. To compute the percentage overlap between repertoires, the number of shared unique clonotypes was divided by the size of the smaller repertoire. Three approaches were used to assess repertoire richness: RTK rarefaction, the Chao1 estimator, and Recon v2.1 estimates of unobserved clonotypes. Generation probabilities for all TCRbeta clonotypes obtained by the gDNA method from several donors were computed using OLGA. TCRdb took this table from immuneACCESS and kept in-frame rearrangements with V and J called. Such tables lack part of the clones; where checked against another copy, unresolved V genes explain under half of the gap, and the rest is unexplained. D and trimming were read from the DNA, whereas the V and J calls and clone size are those reported in that table. Counted in this sample were 1,400,000 or so clones; 98% to 99% of them appeared once. The ten most abundant clones make up 0.36% of the sample.

In this chain, TRBV6-5 is recombined with TRBJ2-3, with a weak D call of TRBD2 (5 bases match). The source is a man younger than 40 in good health. The sequenced sample was naive CD4+ T cells sorted from blood. The label giving this sample's cell subset or site can be read as: CD45RA+ positively selected. CDR3 region: CASSVDYPNRDTQYF. The sequence in DNA is TGTGCCAGCAGTGTAGACTACCCAAATCGAGATACGCAGTATTTT.